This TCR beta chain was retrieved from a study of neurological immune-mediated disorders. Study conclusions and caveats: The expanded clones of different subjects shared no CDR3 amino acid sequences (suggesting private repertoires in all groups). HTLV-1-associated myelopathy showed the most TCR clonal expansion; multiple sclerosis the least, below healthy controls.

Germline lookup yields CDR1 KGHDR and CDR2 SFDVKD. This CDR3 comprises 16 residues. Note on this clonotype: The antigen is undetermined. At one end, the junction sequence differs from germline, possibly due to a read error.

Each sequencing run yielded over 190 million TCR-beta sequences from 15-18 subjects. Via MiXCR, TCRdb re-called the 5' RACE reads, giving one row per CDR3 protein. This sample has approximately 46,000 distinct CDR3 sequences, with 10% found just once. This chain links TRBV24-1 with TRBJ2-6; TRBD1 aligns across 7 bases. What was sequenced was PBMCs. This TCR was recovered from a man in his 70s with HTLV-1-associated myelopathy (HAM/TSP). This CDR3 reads CATREHDRAGANVLTF. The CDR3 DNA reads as TGTGCCACCCGTGAGCACGACAGGGCTGGGGCCAACGTCCTGACTTTC.